A single sample is the source of the 30 T cell receptor beta chains below, sequenced in a study of shared clonotypes between healthy human individuals. Naive CD8 cells, CD45RO-negative and positively selected for CCR7, excluded terminally differentiated effector memory CD45RA+ cells. Only in-frame clones appear in the TCRdb table, and some are missing; sequencing was by immunoSEQ multiplex PCR. The sample lists hundreds of thousands of clones; approximately 96% were seen once. The sequencing sample was made of naive CD8+ T cells sorted from blood. Receptors originate from a woman aged 25 to 39 in good health.

V is TRBV6-5 and J is TRBJ2-7; no firm D call. Germline V lookup: CDR1 MNHEY, CDR2 SVGAGI. The CDR3 has 14 amino acids. V gave up 4 bases and J gave up 0 bases, with 10 bases separating them. The CDR3 protein is CASSSPFTSYEQYF. The CDR3 nucleotides read TGTGCCAGCAGTTCCCCCTTTACCTCCTACGAGCAGTACTTC.

The V call is TRBV2, the J call TRBJ2-3; no firm D call. CDR1 SNHLY and CDR2 FYNNEI come from the germline V gene. CDR3 length: 12 residues. Between the trimmed V and J ends, which lost 2 bases and 4 bases, there was a span of 4 bases. The CDR3 here is CASSESPDTQYF. As DNA, the CDR3 is TGTGCCAGCAGTGAATCCCCAGATACGCAGTATTTT.

In nucleotides, the CDR3 is TGTGCCAGCAGCTTGTGGGACAGGGGACCAGATACGCAGTATTTT. It translates to CASSLWDRGPDTQYF. This chain uses TRBV5-4 with TRBJ2-3; TRBD1 aligns across 10 bases. The CDR3 contains 15 residues. The germline gives CDR1 SGHNT, CDR2 YYREEE (reference sequence). Trimming took 1 base from V and 4 from J; bases not matched to a gene: 3.

The chain employs TRBV27 and TRBJ2-7, with TRBD2 matching 7 bases. The CDR3 runs 14 residues. The V and J ends lost 5 bases and 6 bases, in that order; junction bases with no gene match: 10. Per the germline V gene, CDR1 is MNHEY and CDR2 is SMNVEV (reference sequence). CDR3 region: CASSPPRTSSEQYF. DNA of the CDR3: TGTGCCAGCAGTCCCCCCAGGACTAGTAGCGAGCAGTACTTC.

This chain's CDR3 is CASSYSGLNQPQHF. The CDR3 DNA follows: TGCGCCAGCAGCTACTCAGGGCTCAATCAGCCCCAGCATTTT. This rearrangement joins TRBV5-1 to TRBJ1-5; TRBD1 is a possible D gene (5 bases). Trimming removed 3 bases at V and 3 bases at J, with 10 bases between. The CDR3 totals 14 residues. CDR1 SGHRS and CDR2 YFSETQ come from the germline V gene.

The chain links TRBV13 to TRBJ2-1; D is uncertain. The V end was cut by 5 bases, the J end by 6 bases, with 8 bases between. CDR3 size: 12 residues. In germline, CDR1 is PRHDT, CDR2 FYEKMQ (reference sequence). The DNA of the CDR3 is TGTGCCAGCAGCGTCAGGCTCAATGAGCAGTTCTTC. Translated, it gives CASSVRLNEQFF.

The table lists this clone with a count of one. The rearrangement joins TRBV2 to TRBJ2-7; possibly TRBD1 for D (6 bases). The CDR3 is 16 residues long. Germline lookup yields CDR1 SNHLY and CDR2 FYNNEI. V lost 7 bases and J 2 bases, leaving 21 bases between the germline ends. CDR3 in amino acids: CASIYSKTGYPYEQYF. The CDR3 nucleotides read TGTGCCAGCATCTACTCCAAGACAGGCTACCCCTACGAGCAGTACTTC. Full variable domain (missing parts from reference TRBV2 and TRBJ2-7): EPEVTQTPSHQVTQMGQEVILRCVPISNHLYFYWYRQILGQKVEFLVSFYNNEISEKSEIFDDQFSVERPDGSNFTLKIRSTKLEDSAMYFCASIYSKTGYPYEQYFGPGTRLTVT.

V usage is TRBV5-6 and J usage is TRBJ2-2; tentatively, D is TRBD1 (6 bases). The V gene's germline CDR1 is SGHDT and CDR2 YYEEEE. Deletions cut 1 base from V and 4 bases from J, with 14 bases between. This CDR3 has 16 amino acids. This CDR3 reads CASSLWGRALTGELFF. CDR3 sequence (DNA): TGTGCCAGCAGCTTGTGGGGGCGGGCTCTCACCGGGGAGCTGTTTTTT.

V and J are TRBV28 and TRBJ1-5; no reliable D call. The CDR3 has 13 amino acids. The V gene's germline CDR1 is MDHEN and CDR2 SYDVKM. Trimming took off 0 bases at V and 8 bases at J, with 8 bases between the two ends. CDR3 in amino acids: CASSLWGKKPQHF. CDR3 nucleotide sequence: TGTGCCAGCAGTTTATGGGGAAAAAAGCCCCAGCATTTT. The full variable domain, rest sourced from reference TRBV28 and TRBJ1-5, is DVKVTQSSRYLVKRTGEKVFLECVQDMDHENMFWYRQDPGLGLRLIYFSYDVKMKEKGDIPEGYSVSREKKERFSLILESASTNQTSMYLCASSLWGKKPQHFGDGTRLSIL.

The chain has TRBV27 and TRBJ1-2, with a tentative D call TRBD1 (5 bases). The CDR3 has 13 amino acids. Germline CDR1 reads MNHEY; CDR2 reads SMNVEV (reference sequence). V was trimmed by 4 bases and J by 8 bases, leaving 14 bases between them. In nucleotides, the CDR3 is TGTGCCAGCAGTTCCGGACGGGACCCAGGCTACACCTTC. Translating gives CASSSGRDPGYTF.

This sequence joins TRBV6-4 and TRBJ2-6; D not resolved. Trimming took 5 bases from V and 0 from J, leaving 23 bases between them. The CDR3 is 20 amino acids. Germline values: CDR1 MRHNA, CDR2 SNTAGT. This CDR3 reads CASSHYAETVASSGANVLTF. The CDR3 bases are TGTGCCAGCAGTCACTACGCAGAGACCGTTGCCAGCTCTGGGGCCAACGTCCTGACTTTC.

The V call is TRBV2, the J call TRBJ2-2, with D perhaps matching TRBD1 or TRBD2 (6 bases each). The CDR3 is 15 residues long. Deletions cut 8 bases from V and 3 bases from J, with 16 bases between. Germline lookup yields CDR1 SNHLY and CDR2 FYNNEI. CDR3 sequence reads: CASVGGGHHTGELFF. The CDR3 bases are TGTGCCAGCGTAGGAGGGGGACATCACACCGGGGAGCTGTTTTTT.

The CDR3 reads CAWSPGGASYNEQFF. The CDR3 DNA reads as TGTGCCTGGAGTCCCGGGGGGGCGTCCTACAATGAGCAGTTCTTC. V usage is TRBV30 and J usage is TRBJ2-1; TRBD2 matches 8 bases. This CDR3 region has 15 residues. The junction had 4 bases not matched to a gene; V was cut back by 2 bases and J by 1 base. The germline V gene encodes CDR1 GTSNPN and CDR2 SVGIG (reference sequence).

V is TRBV5-4 and J is TRBJ2-3; maybe TRBD2 (5 bases). The germline CDR1 and CDR2 sequences are SGHNT and YYREEE (reference sequence). The CDR3 is 12 amino acids. With 9 bases removed from V and 6 bases from J, the gap between germline ends came to 14 bases. CDR3 coding DNA: TGTGCCACCCACTCCGGGGAGGATACGCAGTATTTT. This encodes CATHSGEDTQYF.

The chain's CDR3 is CASSDSGTRGNQPQHF. The CDR3 DNA reads TGTGCCAGCAGTGATTCCGGGACACGGGGCAATCAGCCCCAGCATTTT. The genes are TRBV6-1 and TRBJ1-5; TRBD1 is a possible D gene (6 bases). The CDR3 extends over 16 amino acids. Deletions cut 3 bases from V and 2 bases from J, with 14 bases between. Germline values: CDR1 MNHNS, CDR2 SASEGT.

V is TRBV7-3 and J is TRBJ2-2, with TRBD1 as a possible D gene (5 bases). Trimming took 8 bases from V and 6 from J, leaving 10 bases between them. The CDR3 is made up of 12 amino acids. Germline values: CDR1 SGHTA, CDR2 FQGTGA. The CDR3 loop reads CASSRGSGELFF. In DNA form, the CDR3 reads TGTGCCAGCTCTAGGGGATCCGGGGAGCTGTTTTTT. The full variable domain, completed using reference TRBV7-3 and TRBJ2-2, is GAGVSQTPSNKVTEKGKYVELRCDPISGHTALYWYRQSLGQGPEFLIYFQGTGAADDSGLPNDRFFAVRPEGSVSTLKIQRTERGDSAVYLCASSRGSGELFFGEGSRLTVL.

This chain joins TRBV10-1 and TRBJ2-3, with 14 bases lining up with TRBD2. CDR1 is WNHNN, CDR2 SYGVQD, per germline (reference sequence). This CDR3 region has 17 residues. With 0 bases clipped from V and 2 bases from J, the junction kept 1 base outside the gene matches. CDR3 in DNA: TGCGCCAGCAGTGAGTCGACTAGCGGGAGGGACACAGATACGCAGTATTTT. Amino acids: CASSESTSGRDTDTQYF.

This clone was seen a single time. The V and J genes are TRBV7-9 and TRBJ2-7; D not certain. The CDR3 loop spans 14 amino acids. Trimming removed 1 base at V and 4 bases at J, with 11 bases between. From germline, CDR1 is SEHNR and CDR2 FQNEAQ (reference sequence). This CDR3 is CASSLVTTPYEQYF. The CDR3 nucleotides read TGTGCCAGCAGCTTAGTGACAACGCCTTACGAGCAGTACTTC. Together with reference TRBV7-9 and TRBJ2-7, the CDR3 gives the full variable domain: DTGVSQNPRHKITKRGQNVTFRCDPISEHNRLYWYRQTLGQGPEFLTYFQNEAQLEKSRLLSDRFSAERPKGSFSTLEIQRTEQGDSAMYLCASSLVTTPYEQYFGPGTRLTVT.

The rearrangement joins TRBV27 to TRBJ2-3, with D tentatively TRBD1 or TRBD2 (5 bases each). Germline V gene sequence: CDR1 MNHEY, CDR2 SMNVEV (reference sequence). Trimming removed 7 bases at V and 4 bases at J, with 24 bases between. The CDR3 extends over 17 amino acids. The CDR3 DNA reads TGTGCCAGCACTATAACAGGATCTAGCTGGGTCCCAGATACGCAGTATTTT. Translated, it gives CASTITGSSWVPDTQYF.

The rearrangement uses TRBV27 and TRBJ2-5, with D maybe TRBD1 (6 bases). The germline V gene encodes CDR1 MNHEY and CDR2 SMNVEV (reference sequence). V was trimmed by 1 base and J by 1 base, leaving 13 bases between them. The CDR3 has 16 residues. The CDR3 bases are TGTGCCAGCAGTTTATATCCCGGACAGACCCAAGAGACCCAGTACTTC. It is translated as CASSLYPGQTQETQYF.

The CDR3 loop is CASRPRRSYNEQFF. CDR3 DNA sequence: TGTGCCAGCAGGCCCCGCAGGTCCTACAATGAGCAGTTCTTC. V usage is TRBV28 and J usage is TRBJ2-1; D not resolved. Germline CDR1 is MDHEN and CDR2 is SYDVKM. The CDR3 extends over 14 amino acids. V was clipped by 6 bases and J by 1 base, with 10 bases between them.

The CDR3 DNA reads TGTGCCAGCAGTGAAGCGCTTCACATACAGTTCAATCAGCCCCAGCATTTT. Its protein product is CASSEALHIQFNQPQHF. The chain uses TRBV6-1 and TRBJ1-5, with D unresolved. V was pared by 0 bases and J by 3 bases, with 15 bases between. This CDR3 has 17 amino acids. Germline loops: CDR1 MNHNS, CDR2 SASEGT.

V usage is TRBV4-1 and J usage is TRBJ2-7; D is perhaps TRBD1 (6 bases). CDR3 size: 14 residues. V was trimmed by 5 bases and J by 3 bases, leaving 14 bases between them. Germline assignment: CDR1 MGHRA and CDR2 YSYEKL. The CDR3 region is CASSYWTENYEQYF. The CDR3 coding sequence is TGCGCCAGCAGCTACTGGACAGAGAACTACGAGCAGTACTTC.

The V call is TRBV28, the J call TRBJ2-3; D gene ambiguous. In germline, CDR1 is MDHEN, CDR2 SYDVKM. This CDR3 has 13 residues. The V gene lost 5 bases and the J gene lost 4 bases, with 10 bases spanning the gap. CDR3 loop: CASSPEAPDTQYF. CDR3 bases: TGTGCCAGCAGTCCCGAGGCCCCAGATACGCAGTATTTT.

The gene calls are TRBV10-3 and TRBJ1-2; TRBD1 aligns across 8 bases. The CDR3 length is 17 residues. CDR1 and CDR2 (germline): ENHRY, SYGVKD. Losses at the gene ends were 11 bases for V and 6 bases for J; bases not matched to a gene: 23. The CDR3 loop is CASNGPDGQGGWDGYTF. CDR3 DNA: TGTGCCTCCAATGGGCCGGACGGACAGGGAGGTTGGGATGGCTACACCTTC.

This clone showed up just once. This chain joins TRBV28 and TRBJ2-5; D uncertain. Per germline, CDR1 MDHEN and CDR2 SYDVKM. V was pared by 6 bases and J by 1 base, with 18 bases between. CDR3 length: 16 residues. CDR3 protein: CASSLSSLGSQETQYF. The DNA of the CDR3 is TGTGCCAGCAGCTTGTCCTCGCTGGGAAGCCAAGAGACCCAGTACTTC.

V is TRBV28 and J is TRBJ2-3; TRBD2 might be the D (5 bases). Per germline, CDR1 MDHEN and CDR2 SYDVKM. Trimming took off 8 bases at V and 1 base at J, with 19 bases between the two ends. The CDR3 consists of 16 residues. As DNA, the CDR3 is TGTGCCAGCGCGCCTAGAGGAGGCCTAGGCACAGATACGCAGTATTTT. Translation: CASAPRGGLGTDTQYF. The whole variable domain, filled in from reference TRBV28 and TRBJ2-3, reads DVKVTQSSRYLVKRTGEKVFLECVQDMDHENMFWYRQDPGLGLRLIYFSYDVKMKEKGDIPEGYSVSREKKERFSLILESASTNQTSMYLCASAPRGGLGTDTQYFGPGTRLTVL.

For the CDR3, the DNA is TGTGCCAGCAAGGGTAGCAATCAGCCCCAGCATTTT. Translated: CASKGSNQPQHF. The chain recombines TRBV28 with TRBJ1-5; D is unclear. CDR1 and CDR2 (germline): MDHEN, SYDVKM. This CDR3 is 12 amino acids long. The V gene lost 7 bases and the J gene lost 0 bases, with 4 bases spanning the gap.

The chain has TRBV4-1 and TRBJ2-2; 7 nucleotides match TRBD2. The ends lost 1 base at V and 4 bases at J; junction bases unmatched: 0. CDR1 and CDR2 (germline): MGHRA, YSYEKL. The CDR3 covers 14 residues. The CDR3 reads CASSQGLATGELFF. As DNA, the CDR3 is TGCGCCAGCAGCCAAGGACTAGCCACCGGGGAGCTGTTTTTT.

V gene TRBV7-8 combines with J gene TRBJ2-4; 13 nucleotides line up with TRBD2. With V trimmed by 4 bases and J by 1 base, 10 bases remained unmatched. The CDR3 contains 19 residues. Germline values: CDR1 SGHVS, CDR2 FQNEAQ. This CDR3 is CASSSRKRTSGGAKNIQYF. The CDR3 region has the DNA TGTGCCAGCAGCTCACGAAAAAGGACTAGCGGGGGTGCCAAAAACATTCAGTACTTC.